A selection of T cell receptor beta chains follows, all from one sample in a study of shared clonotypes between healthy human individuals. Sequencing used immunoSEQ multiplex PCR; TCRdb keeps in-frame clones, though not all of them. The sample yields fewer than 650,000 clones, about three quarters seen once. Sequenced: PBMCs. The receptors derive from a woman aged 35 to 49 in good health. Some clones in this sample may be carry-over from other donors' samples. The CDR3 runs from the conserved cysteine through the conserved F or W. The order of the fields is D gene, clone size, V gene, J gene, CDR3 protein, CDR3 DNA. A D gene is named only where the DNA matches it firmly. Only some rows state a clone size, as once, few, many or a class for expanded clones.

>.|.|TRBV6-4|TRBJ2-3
CASREGRYTDTQYF
TGTGCCAGCAGGGAAGGGAGATACACAGATACGCAGTATTTT
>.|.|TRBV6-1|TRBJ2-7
CASSERGYEQYF
TGTGCCAGCAGTGAAAGAGGCTACGAGCAGTACTTC
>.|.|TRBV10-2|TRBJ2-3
CASSERRRNIQDTQYF
TGCGCCAGCAGTGAGAGGCGACGGAATATCCAGGATACGCAGTATTTT
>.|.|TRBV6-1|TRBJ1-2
CASSEVGSLSANYGYTF
TGTGCCAGCAGTGAAGTTGGAAGCCTCTCAGCTAACTATGGCTACACCTTC
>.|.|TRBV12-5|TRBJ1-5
CASAPPYPQHF
TGTGCTAGTGCCCCGCCCTATCCCCAGCATTTT
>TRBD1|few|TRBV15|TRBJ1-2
CATSTGDRGRGGYTF
TGTGCCACCAGCACCGGGGACAGGGGGCGAGGTGGCTACACCTTC
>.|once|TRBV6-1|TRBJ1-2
CASSTQWNYGYTF
TGTGCCAGCTCAACCCAGTGGAACTATGGCTACACCTTC
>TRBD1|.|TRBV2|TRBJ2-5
CASRKLTGWETQYF
TGTGCCAGCAGGAAGTTGACAGGGTGGGAGACCCAGTACTTC
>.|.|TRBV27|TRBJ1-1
CASRAGALASTEAFF
TGTGCCAGCAGAGCAGGGGCACTGGCCAGCACTGAAGCTTTCTTT
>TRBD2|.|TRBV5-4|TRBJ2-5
CASSSGLAETQYF
TGTGCCAGCAGCTCAGGACTAGCAGAGACCCAGTACTTC
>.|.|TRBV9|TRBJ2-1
CASSVRGDSYNEQFF
TGTGCCAGCAGCGTCAGGGGGGACTCCTACAATGAGCAGTTCTTC
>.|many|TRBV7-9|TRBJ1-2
CASSLPFEESSSYTF
TGTGCCAGCAGCCTCCCGTTTGAGGAGTCGTCAAGCTACACCTTC
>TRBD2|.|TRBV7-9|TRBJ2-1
CASSPLFAREGVDEQFF
TGTGCCAGCAGCCCCCTTTTCGCGCGGGAGGGCGTTGATGAGCAGTTCTTC
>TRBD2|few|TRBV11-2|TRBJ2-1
CASSSRASGRVSYNEQFF
TGTGCCAGCAGCTCCCGTGCTAGCGGGAGGGTCTCCTACAATGAGCAGTTCTTC
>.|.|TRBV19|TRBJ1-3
CASSPSGNTIYF
TGTGCCAGTAGCCCCTCGGGAAACACCATATATTTT
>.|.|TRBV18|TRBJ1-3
CASSPGTDSGNTIYF
TGTGCCAGCTCACCTGGGACGGACTCTGGAAACACCATATATTTT
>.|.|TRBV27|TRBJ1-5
CASSLVSSGSDSNQPQHF
TGTGCCAGCAGTTTAGTATCATCCGGGTCAGATAGCAATCAGCCCCAGCATTTT
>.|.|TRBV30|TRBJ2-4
CAWSVLGGLKNIQYF
TGTGCCTGGAGTGTCCTAGGGGGATTAAAAAACATTCAGTACTTC
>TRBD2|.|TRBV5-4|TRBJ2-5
CASSSAIAGARAEQYF
TGTGCCAGCAGCTCAGCAATAGCGGGAGCAAGGGCGGAGCAGTACTTC
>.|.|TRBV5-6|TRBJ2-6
CASSLVRSGANVLTF
TGTGCCAGCAGCTTGGTGAGGTCTGGGGCCAACGTCCTGACTTTC
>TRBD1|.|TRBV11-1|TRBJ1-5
CASSPTGVGQPQHF
TGTGCCAGCAGCCCGACAGGGGTAGGGCAGCCCCAGCATTTT
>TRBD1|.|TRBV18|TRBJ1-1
CASSPVQGGAEVFF
TGTGCCAGCTCACCGGTACAGGGGGGCGCTGAAGTTTTCTTT
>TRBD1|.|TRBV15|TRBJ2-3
CATSSEGQPFDTQYF
TGTGCCACCAGCAGCGAGGGACAGCCCTTTGATACGCAGTATTTT
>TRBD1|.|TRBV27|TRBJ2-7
CASSLRGLTFYEQYF
TGTGCCAGCAGTTTAAGGGGGCTAACTTTCTACGAGCAGTACTTC
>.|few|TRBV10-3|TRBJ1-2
CAISPGGGYTF
TGTGCCATCAGCCCCGGGGGCGGCTACACCTTC
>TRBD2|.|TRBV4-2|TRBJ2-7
CASSSAIAGARAEQYF
TGTGCCAGCAGCTCAGCAATAGCGGGAGCAAGGGCGGAGCAGTACTTC
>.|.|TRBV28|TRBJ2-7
CASSLQVPSYEQYF
TGTGCCAGCAGTTTACAGGTACCGAGTTACGAGCAGTACTTC
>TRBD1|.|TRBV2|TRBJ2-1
CASTNDRGSYNEQFF
TGTGCCAGCACCAATGACAGGGGGAGTTACAATGAGCAGTTCTTC
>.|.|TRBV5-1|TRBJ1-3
CASSPGGSGNTIYF
TGCGCCAGCAGCCCCGGGGGGTCTGGAAACACCATATATTTT